This T cell receptor (beta chain) emerged from a study of OX40 agonist ivuxolimab in advanced cancers. Study-level information: Cohort: more than 75% men, mean age approximately 60, aged roughly 23 to 79. It was permissible to have had prior anti-PD-1, anti-PD-L1 or anti-CTLA-4 therapy, and approximately 40% had some.

To note about this clone: The target antigen is unknown.

General observations from the study: Partial responders treated at 0.1-3.0 mg/kg exhibited clonal expansion among the lowest measured.

The repertoire was sequenced with immunoSEQ multiplex PCR; TCRdb's copy has only in-frame clones and lacks some. The sample has under 8,000 clones, 80% to 90% seen once. CDR1 is SGHDN and CDR2 is FVKESK in the germline V gene. The length of the CDR3 is 16 residues. V gave up 2 bases and J gave up 4 bases, with 14 bases separating them. The sample in question was CD4+ or CD8+ T cells sorted from blood, obtained in a trial of the OX40 agonist ivuxolimab. This rearrangement joins TRBV14 to TRBJ2-2; D is possibly TRBD1 or TRBD2 (7 bases each). This clonotype originated in an adult with an advanced solid tumor such as melanoma, head and neck, liver or kidney cancer. The CDR3 protein is CASSQRVRGGTGELFF. The CDR3 bases are TGTGCCAGCAGCCAACGGGTCAGGGGGGGCACCGGGGAGCTGTTTTTT.